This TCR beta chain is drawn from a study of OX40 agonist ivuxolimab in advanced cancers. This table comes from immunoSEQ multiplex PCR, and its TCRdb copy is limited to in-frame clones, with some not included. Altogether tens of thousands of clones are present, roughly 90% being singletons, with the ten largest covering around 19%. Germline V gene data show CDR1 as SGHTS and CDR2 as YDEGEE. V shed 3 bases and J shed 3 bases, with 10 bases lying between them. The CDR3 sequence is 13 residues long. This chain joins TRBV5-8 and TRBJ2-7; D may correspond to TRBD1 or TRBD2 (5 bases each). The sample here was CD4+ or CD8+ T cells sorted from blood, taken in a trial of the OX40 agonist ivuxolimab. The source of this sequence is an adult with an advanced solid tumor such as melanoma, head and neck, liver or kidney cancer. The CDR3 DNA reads TGTGCCAGCAGCTGGGACGTCAACTACGAGCAGTACTTC. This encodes CASSWDVNYEQYF.